A single sample is the source of the 17 T cell receptor beta chains below, sequenced in a study of somatic mutations in cytotoxic T cells in rheumatoid arthritis. Assay: immunoSEQ multiplex PCR; the TCRdb copy retains only in-frame clones and omits some. The sample carries about 20,000 clones, approximately 74% recorded once. Input material: CD8+ T cells sorted from blood. These receptors were obtained from a man aged 55 to 69 in good health.

The CDR3 DNA is TGTGCCAGCAGCAAAGGAGGGAGGCCCAGCTCCTACAATGAGCAGTTCTTC. Residues: CASSKGGRPSSYNEQFF. The chain combines TRBV9 with TRBJ2-1, with D perhaps matching TRBD2 (6 bases). From germline, CDR1 is SGDLS and CDR2 YYNGEE. The V gene lost 4 bases and the J gene lost 0 bases, with 17 bases spanning the gap. The CDR3 loop spans 17 amino acids.

This clone occurred a few times. CDR3 region: CASSVGARDQETQYF. In nucleotides, the CDR3 is TGTGCCAGCAGCGTAGGGGCCAGGGACCAAGAGACCCAGTACTTC. The V and J genes are TRBV9 and TRBJ2-5, with a possible D match to TRBD1 (5 bases). The germline V gene has CDR1 SGDLS and CDR2 YYNGEE. The V and J ends lost 0 bases and 0 bases respectively, with 9 bases between them. CDR3 length: 15 residues.

This clone was observed a few times. This rearrangement joins TRBV7-9 to TRBJ1-2; tentatively, D is TRBD1 (6 bases). The CDR3 spans 14 residues. V lost 3 bases and J lost 4, with 12 bases in between. The germline V gene encodes CDR1 SEHNR and CDR2 FQNEAQ (reference sequence). The CDR3 region has the DNA TGTGCCAGCAGCTTGCGTGGACAGCTCTATGGCTACACCTTC. It encodes CASSLRGQLYGYTF. The complete variable domain, with remaining parts taken from reference TRBV7-9 and TRBJ1-2, reads DTGVSQNPRHKITKRGQNVTFRCDPISEHNRLYWYRQTLGQGPEFLTYFQNEAQLEKSRLLSDRFSAERPKGSFSTLEIQRTEQGDSAMYLCASSLRGQLYGYTFGSGTRLTVV.

This chain uses TRBV25-1 with TRBJ1-2; 7 bases match TRBD1. The J segment lost 4 bases and the V segment lost 3 bases, leaving 8 bases of the junction unmatched. The CDR3 length is 15 residues. Germline V CDR1 and CDR2: MGHDK, SYGVNS. CDR3 sequence reads: CASSDETGSTYGYTF. CDR3 bases: TGTGCCAGCAGTGACGAGACAGGGTCTACCTATGGCTACACCTTC.

The chain carries TRBV5-5 and TRBJ2-7, with D possibly TRBD2 on 5 matching bases. Trimming cost V 2 bases and J 5 bases, with 8 bases left between them. The CDR3 runs 12 residues. CDR1 SGHKS and CDR2 YYEKEE come from the germline V gene (reference sequence). CDR3 amino acids: CASSLGLHEQYF. The CDR3 nucleotides read TGTGCCAGCAGCTTAGGACTTCACGAGCAGTACTTC.

The chain joins TRBV7-2 to TRBJ2-1, with D maybe TRBD1 (5 bases). Trimming shortened V by 5 bases and J by 2 bases, and 16 bases separated the two germline ends. CDR1 and CDR2 (germline): SGHTA, FQGNSA. This CDR3 comprises 16 residues. The CDR3 DNA follows: TGTGCCAGCAGCCCGCTGGCAGGGAATCCCTACAATGAGCAGTTCTTC. It codes for CASSPLAGNPYNEQFF.

As to this clone: This may arise from a read error, as a much more abundant clone is one base away. Other DNA sequences in this specimen translate into the identical CDR3. V and J are TRBV11-2 and TRBJ2-7; D ambiguous. The CDR3 sequence is 14 residues long. V was trimmed by 0 bases and J by 2 bases, leaving 8 bases between them. CDR1 is SGHAT, CDR2 FQNNGV, per germline. The CDR3 nucleotides are TGTGCCAGCAGCTTAGATCCTGGGCCCTACGAGCAGTACTTC. Encoded protein: CASSLDPGPYEQYF.

By share, this clone counts as medium-sized. This chain joins TRBV4-3 and TRBJ2-6; D unresolved. The CDR3 has 19 amino acids. The germline CDR1 and CDR2 sequences are LGHNA and YSLEER. V was clipped by 0 bases and J by 1 base, with 16 bases between them. This CDR3 is CASSQDDPYLKSGANVLTF. The CDR3 DNA follows: TGCGCCAGCAGCCAAGATGATCCCTACCTAAAGTCTGGGGCCAACGTCCTGACTTTC.

The gene calls are TRBV6-1 and TRBJ1-2; D is undetermined. The V and J ends lost 2 bases and 8 bases respectively, with 6 bases between them. The CDR3 spans 11 residues. CDR1 and CDR2 (germline): MNHNS, SASEGT. The CDR3 DNA reads as TGTGCCAGCAGTGAAAACTGGGGCTACACCTTC. It yields the protein CASSENWGYTF.

The gene calls are TRBV4-3 and TRBJ2-7; TRBD2 matches 9 bases. CDR1 is LGHNA, CDR2 YSLEER, per germline. The CDR3 totals 15 residues. The junction had 9 bases not matched to a gene; V was cut back by 4 bases and J by 5 bases. The CDR3 is CASSRGSGRSNEQYF. In DNA form, the CDR3 reads TGCGCCAGCAGCCGAGGGAGCGGGAGGAGCAACGAGCAGTACTTC.

The chain uses TRBV18 and TRBJ2-7; 12 bases fit TRBD2. Germline assignment: CDR1 KGHSH and CDR2 LQKENI. V was pared by 3 bases and J by 3 bases, with 3 bases of the junction left unmatched. The CDR3 extends over 15 amino acids. The CDR3 is CASSPGLAGIYEQYF. CDR3 nucleotide sequence: TGTGCCAGCTCACCTGGACTAGCGGGGATCTACGAGCAGTACTTC.

The chain is built from TRBV5-1 and TRBJ1-4; the match to TRBD1 covers 7 bases. The CDR3 spans 14 residues. Germline V gene lookup returns CDR1 SGHRS and CDR2 YFSETQ. Germline trimming cut 5 bases from V and 8 bases from J; bases unmatched to any gene: 9. CDR3 DNA: TGCGCCAGCAGTGGGGGGACAGAGGGGGAAAAACTGTTTTTT. This translates into CASSGGTEGEKLFF.

The V call is TRBV4-3, the J call TRBJ2-1, with 9 bases identical to TRBD2. Per germline, CDR1 LGHNA and CDR2 YSLEER. The junction had 2 bases not matched to a gene; V was cut back by 1 base and J by 4 bases. The CDR3 length is 15 residues. The CDR3 is CASSQVAGGYNEQFF. In DNA, the CDR3 is TGCGCCAGCAGCCAAGTCGCGGGAGGGTACAATGAGCAGTTCTTC.

The J gene is TRBJ1-2, the V gene TRBV2, with TRBD1 matching 9 bases. Germline V gives CDR1 SNHLY, CDR2 FYNNEI. The ends lost 3 bases at V and 6 bases at J; junction bases unmatched: 14. CDR3 length: 17 residues. The CDR3 bases are TGTGCCAGCAGTGAGAGGTTACTGGGACAGGGAGGACATGGCTACACCTTC. Protein: CASSERLLGQGGHGYTF.

The J gene is TRBJ2-1, the V gene TRBV5-1; 11 nucleotides line up with TRBD2. Per germline, CDR1 SGHRS and CDR2 YFSETQ. There are 15 residues in the CDR3. Trimming removed 6 bases from V and 4 bases from J; junction bases left unmatched: 6. The CDR3 region has the DNA TGCGCCAGCACGTTACTAGCGGGGGAGTACAATGAGCAGTTCTTC. It yields the protein CASTLLAGEYNEQFF.

V gene TRBV9 combines with J gene TRBJ2-5; TRBD2 agrees at 10 bases. With the DNA end fitting TRBJ2-7 better, the J assignment may be wrong. The CDR3 has 16 residues. CDR1 and CDR2 from the germline V gene are SGDLS and YYNGEE. The CDR3 region has the DNA TGTGCCAGCAGCGGCGGTAGCGGGGGGAGCTCCTACGAGCAGTACTTC. Its translation: CASSGGSGGSSYEQYF.

The chain is built from TRBV28 and TRBJ2-3, with 10 bases fitting TRBD1. The length of the CDR3 is 16 residues. Losses at the gene ends were 5 bases for V and 4 bases for J; bases not matched to a gene: 9. Per the germline V gene, CDR1 is MDHEN and CDR2 is SYDVKM. This CDR3 reads CASSETGGAAPDTQYF. For the CDR3, the DNA is TGTGCCAGCAGTGAGACAGGGGGCGCTGCCCCAGATACGCAGTATTTT.